What follows are 23 T cell receptor beta chains derived from one specimen sequenced in a study of circulating and synovial CD4+ cells in juvenile arthritis. TCRdb's copy holds only in-frame clones and misses some; the assay was immunoSEQ multiplex PCR. This table has about 32,000 clones, nearly 95% appearing once. Sequenced sample: CD4+ T cells from blood. Receptors originate from a human donor with juvenile idiopathic arthritis.

The V and J genes are TRBV6-5 and TRBJ1-1, with 8 bases aligning to TRBD1. The CDR3 totals 15 residues. V shed 7 bases and J 3 bases; nucleotides not matched to a gene: 10. Looked up from germline, CDR1 is MNHEY and CDR2 is SVGAGI. The CDR3 DNA is TGTGCCAGCAATCTAGATTTCAGGGGGCACACTGAAGCTTTCTTT. Its translation is CASNLDFRGHTEAFF.

V is TRBV20-1 and J is TRBJ2-3; the D is unclear. Trimming left V 4 bases short and J 1 base short, with 3 bases between. The germline V gene encodes CDR1 DFQATT and CDR2 SNEGSKA (reference sequence). CDR3 length: 11 amino acids. The CDR3 nucleotides are TGCAGTGCTAAGCGCACAGATACGCAGTATTTT. Translating it yields CSAKRTDTQYF.

The chain employs TRBV7-9 and TRBJ2-5; the match to TRBD2 covers 9 bases. The trim removed 5 bases at V and 6 bases at J, leaving 10 bases unmatched. The germline V gene has CDR1 SEHNR and CDR2 FQNEAQ (reference sequence). CDR3 size: 15 residues. The CDR3, as DNA: TGTGCCAGCAGCCATCCGGGACTAGCTGCCCAGACCCAGTACTTC. Translated, it gives CASSHPGLAAQTQYF.

This chain connects TRBV11-3 to TRBJ2-6, with D unclear. Trimming removed 3 bases from V and 0 bases from J, with 6 bases in between. CDR1 is SGHNT and CDR2 is YENEEA in the germline V gene. The CDR3 contains 15 residues. In DNA form, the CDR3 reads TGTGCCAGCAGCTTCCTCGTCTCTGGGGCCAACGTCCTGACTTTC. It encodes CASSFLVSGANVLTF.

The J gene is TRBJ1-5, the V gene TRBV19; possibly TRBD1 for D (6 bases). The CDR3 totals 17 residues. V lost 0 bases, J lost 4 bases, and 16 bases lay in between. Germline V gene sequence: CDR1 LNHDA, CDR2 SQIVND (reference sequence). The CDR3 loop reads CASSIDQGSVANQPQHF. The CDR3 region has the DNA TGTGCCAGTAGTATAGATCAGGGGAGTGTAGCAAATCAGCCCCAGCATTTT.

The chain combines TRBV27 with TRBJ2-3, with D possibly being TRBD1 (5 bases). This CDR3 region has 15 residues. The V gene lost 7 bases and the J gene lost 4 bases, with 18 bases spanning the gap. Germline loops: CDR1 MNHEY, CDR2 SMNVEV (reference sequence). The CDR3 loop is CASMLRGPAPDTQYF. Here the CDR3 DNA reads TGTGCCAGCATGCTAAGGGGTCCGGCACCAGATACGCAGTATTTT.

This chain links TRBV19 with TRBJ2-3; weak D call: TRBD2 (7 bases). Trimming pared 5 bases from V and 3 bases from J, leaving 18 bases between. Germline V gene sequence: CDR1 LNHDA, CDR2 SQIVND (reference sequence). The CDR3 sequence is 16 residues long. The CDR3 loop reads CASSPSGGARTDTQYF. The CDR3 coding sequence is TGTGCCAGTAGTCCGTCTGGGGGGGCCCGGACAGATACGCAGTATTTT.

The gene calls are TRBV19 and TRBJ1-2; D is perhaps TRBD1 (6 bases). V gave up 7 bases and J gave up 8 bases, with 17 bases separating them. Germline V gene lookup returns CDR1 LNHDA and CDR2 SQIVND (reference sequence). CDR3 length equals 13 residues. The CDR3 reads CASIAGDGYGYTF. The CDR3, as DNA: TGTGCCAGTATCGCAGGGGACGGGTACGGCTACACCTTC.

The chain joins TRBV9 to TRBJ2-1, with TRBD1 matching over 9 bases. Trimming at V came to 0 bases and at J to 7 bases, leaving 5 bases not matched to a gene. The length of the CDR3 is 15 residues. The germline V gene has CDR1 SGDLS and CDR2 YYNGEE. The CDR3 loop is CASSVAQGAWNEQFF. CDR3 nucleotides: TGTGCCAGCAGCGTAGCACAGGGGGCCTGGAATGAGCAGTTCTTC.

The chain recombines TRBV5-1 with TRBJ1-2; tentatively, D is TRBD1 (5 bases). There are 13 residues in the CDR3. Germline CDR1 and CDR2: SGHRS and YFSETQ. V was pared by 4 bases and J by 4 bases, with 11 bases between. The CDR3 reads CASSRDSPYGYTF. In DNA, the CDR3 is TGCGCCAGCAGCCGTGACAGTCCCTATGGCTACACCTTC.

This chain uses TRBV27 with TRBJ2-5, with D unclear. This CDR3 comprises 13 residues. Trimming removed 2 bases from V and 4 bases from J, with 8 bases in between. Germline V lookup: CDR1 MNHEY, CDR2 SMNVEV (reference sequence). CDR3 sequence (DNA): TGTGCCAGCAGTTTACTAGGTCCAGAGACCCAGTACTTC. This translates into CASSLLGPETQYF.

This sequence joins TRBV15 and TRBJ2-5; 8 bases are a match to TRBD1. J gave up 5 bases and V 5 bases, and 10 bases lay outside the gene matches. CDR3 size: 15 residues. Germline V lookup: CDR1 LNHNV, CDR2 YYDKDF (reference sequence). The CDR3 is CATSGWTGPGETQYF. CDR3 coding DNA: TGTGCCACCAGCGGGTGGACAGGGCCAGGGGAGACCCAGTACTTC.

This rearrangement joins TRBV5-1 to TRBJ1-5; tentative D call: TRBD1 (5 bases). V was clipped by 0 bases and J by 0 bases, with 10 bases between them. CDR3 size: 16 residues. Germline V gene lookup returns CDR1 SGHRS and CDR2 YFSETQ. The CDR3 loop reads CASSLGGTDSNQPQHF. The CDR3 DNA is TGCGCCAGCAGCTTGGGGGGCACTGATAGCAATCAGCCCCAGCATTTT.

The chain combines TRBV19 with TRBJ2-1; D perhaps matches TRBD2 (6 bases). Between the trimmed V and J ends, which lost 8 bases and 4 bases, there was a span of 18 bases. CDR1 LNHDA and CDR2 SQIVND come from the germline V gene (reference sequence). This CDR3 is built from 15 residues. The CDR3 bases are TGTGCCAGTGGGTCTAGCGTTCGTTTTTACAATGAGCAGTTCTTC. Translation: CASGSSVRFYNEQFF. The whole variable domain, remainder taken from reference TRBV19 and TRBJ2-1, is DGGITQSPKYLFRKEGQNVTLSCEQNLNHDAMYWYRQDPGQGLRLIYYSQIVNDFQKGDIAEGYSVSREKKESFPLTVTSAQKNPTAFYLCASGSSVRFYNEQFFGPGTRLTVL.

This chain uses TRBV6-1 with TRBJ2-7, with D possibly TRBD2 on 6 matching bases. The germline CDR1 and CDR2 sequences are MNHNS and SASEGT. The CDR3 sequence is 11 residues long. Trimming took 6 bases from V and 7 from J, leaving 10 bases between them. The CDR3 sequence is CASRNREEQYF. The CDR3 DNA follows: TGTGCCAGCAGAAATCGGGAGGAGCAGTACTTC.

The V call is TRBV7-8, the J call TRBJ2-5; no definite D call. The CDR3 is made up of 15 amino acids. The germline gives CDR1 SGHVS, CDR2 FQNEAQ. Trimming left V 1 base short and J 1 base short, with 10 bases between. The chain's CDR3 is CASSLVRVLQETQYF. DNA for the CDR3: TGTGCCAGCAGCTTAGTAAGAGTGCTCCAAGAGACCCAGTACTTC.

The rearrangement joins TRBV7-9 to TRBJ2-2, with D possibly being TRBD2 (5 bases). The length of the CDR3 is 14 residues. Trimming shortened V by 3 bases and J by 3 bases, and 8 bases separated the two germline ends. Germline V gives CDR1 SEHNR, CDR2 FQNEAQ (reference sequence). The CDR3 region is CASSFGEYTGELFF. DNA for the CDR3: TGTGCCAGCAGCTTTGGGGAGTACACCGGGGAGCTGTTTTTT.

The rearrangement joins TRBV5-1 to TRBJ2-7; TRBD1 might be the D (5 bases). The germline V gene has CDR1 SGHRS and CDR2 YFSETQ. The CDR3 spans 15 residues. Trimming left V 0 bases short and J 2 bases short, with 12 bases between. The CDR3 is CASSLGQLLPYEQYF. CDR3 in DNA: TGCGCCAGCAGCTTGGGACAGCTGCTCCCCTACGAGCAGTACTTC.

The chain joins TRBV6-1 to TRBJ2-7; 7 bases are a match to TRBD1. Germline trimming cut 3 bases from V and 4 bases from J; bases unmatched to any gene: 12. CDR1 is MNHNS, CDR2 SASEGT, per germline. This CDR3 is 16 amino acids long. In nucleotides, the CDR3 is TGTGCCAGCAGTGACCGGACAGGTATGACCCTTTACGAGCAGTACTTC. Amino acid sequence: CASSDRTGMTLYEQYF.

The V and J genes are TRBV11-3 and TRBJ2-1; TRBD2 aligns across 7 bases. The ends lost 5 bases at V and 0 bases at J; junction bases unmatched: 4. The CDR3 runs 15 residues. Per germline, CDR1 SGHNT and CDR2 YENEEA. The CDR3, as DNA: TGTGCCAGCAGCCCTAGCGGTCCCTCCTACAATGAGCAGTTCTTC. Its translation: CASSPSGPSYNEQFF.

The chain uses TRBV5-1 and TRBJ2-3, with 10 positions matching TRBD2. J gave up 2 bases and V 2 bases, and 2 bases lay outside the gene matches. The length of the CDR3 is 15 residues. The germline V gene has CDR1 SGHRS and CDR2 YFSETQ. The CDR3 spells CASSLAGGTTDTQYF. DNA of the CDR3: TGCGCCAGCAGCTTAGCGGGGGGGACCACAGATACGCAGTATTTT.

This chain joins TRBV27 and TRBJ1-5; a weak D match, TRBD1 (6 bases). The CDR3 is 15 amino acids. The V gene lost 4 bases and the J gene lost 2 bases, with 12 bases spanning the gap. CDR1 and CDR2 (germline): MNHEY, SMNVEV (reference sequence). The CDR3 is CASSSRRGGNQPQHF. The CDR3 nucleotides read TGTGCCAGCAGTTCCCGCAGGGGTGGCAATCAGCCCCAGCATTTT.

About this clone: Different DNA sequences within this sample yield the same CDR3. V usage is TRBV20-1 and J usage is TRBJ1-2; no clear D gene. The V gene lost 6 bases and the J gene lost 6 bases, with 11 bases spanning the gap. Germline values: CDR1 DFQATT, CDR2 SNEGSKA (reference sequence). The CDR3 contains 11 residues. Here the CDR3 reads CSASSGDGYTF. The CDR3 DNA follows: TGCAGTGCCTCCAGCGGGGATGGCTACACCTTC.